What follows describes a single TCR beta chain. Per the germline V gene, CDR1 is MNHEY and CDR2 is SVGAGI. The CDR3 is 15 amino acids. V gave up 4 bases and J gave up 6 bases; unmatched junction bases: 9. This sample is part of a study of technical replicates of blood from several donors. The method was immunoSEQ multiplex PCR; TCRdb's version includes in-frame clones alone and lacks a portion of them. Of around 80,000 clones in the sample, around 93% were seen once. The source of this sequence is a human donor in good health. V gene TRBV6-5 combines with J gene TRBJ2-3, with TRBD2 identical over 8 bases. The specimen sequenced was T cells isolated from PBMCs. In nucleotides, the CDR3 is TGTGCCAGCAGTTTTTTTCGGGAGGGCCGGGATACGCAGTATTTT. Encoded protein: CASSFFREGRDTQYF.